The 7 T cell receptor beta chains in this list originate from one sample, sequenced in a study of cytomegalovirus exposure and HLA in healthy donors. PCR used 60 Vbeta primers and 13 Jbeta primers. The data were produced by immunoSEQ multiplex PCR, yet TCRdb's version contains in-frame clones alone and is incomplete. The sample records roughly 36,000 clones, roughly 74% being singletons. The sequencing input was PBMCs. All receptors derive from a man in his thirties or forties in good health and CMV-seronegative.

This chain uses TRBV5-1 with TRBJ2-5; D unresolved. Germline V gene data show CDR1 as SGHRS and CDR2 as YFSETQ. Trimming took 2 bases from V and 2 from J, leaving 10 bases between them. The CDR3 consists of 14 residues. In DNA form, the CDR3 reads TGCGCCAGCAGCTTTGGCGGAGCGCAAGAGACCCAGTACTTC. It translates to CASSFGGAQETQYF. Variable domain in full (rest from reference TRBV5-1 and TRBJ2-5): KAGVTQTPRYLIKTRGQQVTLSCSPISGHRSVSWYQQTPGQGLQFLFEYFSETQRNKGNFPGRFSGRQFSNSRSEMNVSTLELGDSALYLCASSFGGAQETQYFGPGTRLLVL.

By sample fraction, this clone is medium-sized (0.01 to 0.1%). The rearrangement links TRBV7-9 to TRBJ1-2, with 7 bases aligning to TRBD1. In germline, CDR1 is SEHNR, CDR2 FQNEAQ (reference sequence). The CDR3 covers 14 residues. With V trimmed by 5 bases and J by 1 base, 4 bases remained unmatched. The CDR3 DNA follows: TGTGCCAGCAGCACACGACAGGGTAACTATGGCTACACCTTC. Protein: CASSTRQGNYGYTF. Based on the CDR3 plus reference TRBV7-9 and TRBJ1-2, the full variable domain is DTGVSQNPRHKITKRGQNVTFRCDPISEHNRLYWYRQTLGQGPEFLTYFQNEAQLEKSRLLSDRFSAERPKGSFSTLEIQRTEQGDSAMYLCASSTRQGNYGYTFGSGTRLTVV.

This clone was counted only a few times. The V and J genes are TRBV7-3 and TRBJ2-2; D remains unclear. This CDR3 is built from 14 residues. Germline loops: CDR1 SGHTA, CDR2 FQGTGA. With 5 bases removed from V and 7 bases from J, the gap between germline ends came to 14 bases. In DNA form, the CDR3 reads TGTGCCAGCAGCGCTAAGAATAGAGGCGGGGAGCTGTTTTTT. Translated, it gives CASSAKNRGGELFF. The variable domain in full, completed from reference TRBV7-3 and TRBJ2-2, reads GAGVSQTPSNKVTEKGKYVELRCDPISGHTALYWYRQSLGQGPEFLIYFQGTGAADDSGLPNDRFFAVRPEGSVSTLKIQRTERGDSAVYLCASSAKNRGGELFFGEGSRLTVL.

The CDR3: CATSPRTGGRLGDTQYF. The DNA of the CDR3 is TGTGCCACCAGCCCCCGGACAGGCGGGAGGCTAGGGGATACGCAGTATTTT. This rearrangement joins TRBV15 to TRBJ2-3; possible D gene TRBD2, 8 bases. V lost 5 bases and J lost 6, with 24 bases in between. The V gene's germline CDR1 is LNHNV and CDR2 YYDKDF (reference sequence). The CDR3 extends over 17 amino acids. Filled out from reference TRBV15 and TRBJ2-3, the complete variable domain reads DAMVIQNPRYQVTQFGKPVTLSCSQTLNHNVMYWYQQKSSQAPKLLFHYYDKDFNNEADTPDNFQSRRPNTSFCFLDIRSPGLGDTAMYLCATSPRTGGRLGDTQYFGPGTRLTVL.

This rearrangement joins TRBV18 to TRBJ1-2; 7 nucleotides match TRBD1. Germline-derived CDR1 and CDR2 are KGHSH and LQKENI. The CDR3 has 14 residues. The V gene end was trimmed by 2 bases and the J gene end by 8 bases; junction bases not matched to a gene: 8. CDR3 coding DNA: TGTGCCAGCTCACCAAGAGCAGACAGGGAGGGCTACACCTTC. It is translated as CASSPRADREGYTF.

The chain combines TRBV5-1 with TRBJ1-1; TRBD1 agrees at 7 bases. The CDR3 spans 13 residues. After removal of 4 bases from V and 4 bases from J, the junction contained 4 bases not matched to a gene. In germline, CDR1 is SGHRS, CDR2 YFSETQ. CDR3 amino acids: CASSLQGSTEAFF. CDR3 coding DNA: TGCGCCAGCAGCCTACAGGGGAGCACTGAAGCTTTCTTT.

The rearrangement joins TRBV11-2 to TRBJ2-1; D call uncertain. V lost 6 bases and J 4 bases, leaving 19 bases between the germline ends. Germline CDR1 is SGHAT and CDR2 is FQNNGV. CDR3 length equals 16 residues. The CDR3 nucleotides read TGTGCCAGCAGATCAAGCAAAGCCGCCAATTACAATGAGCAGTTCTTC. Translating it yields CASRSSKAANYNEQFF.